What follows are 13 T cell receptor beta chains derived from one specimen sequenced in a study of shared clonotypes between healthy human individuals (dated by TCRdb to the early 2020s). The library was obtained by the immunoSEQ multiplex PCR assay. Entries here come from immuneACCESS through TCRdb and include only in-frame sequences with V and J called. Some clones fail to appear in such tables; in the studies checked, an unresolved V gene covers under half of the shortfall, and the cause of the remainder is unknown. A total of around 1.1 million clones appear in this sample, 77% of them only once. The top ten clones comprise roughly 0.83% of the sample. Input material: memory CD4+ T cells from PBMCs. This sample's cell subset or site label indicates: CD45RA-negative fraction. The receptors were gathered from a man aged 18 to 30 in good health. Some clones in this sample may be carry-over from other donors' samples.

This CDR3 reads CASHRFQETQYF. The CDR3 nucleotides read TGTGCCTCCCACAGATTTCAAGAGACCCAGTACTTC. The chain links TRBV30 to TRBJ2-5; no firm D call. The V gene's germline CDR1 is GTSNPN and CDR2 SVGIG (reference sequence). CDR3 length: 12 residues. V was trimmed by 7 bases and J by 2 bases, leaving 11 bases between them.

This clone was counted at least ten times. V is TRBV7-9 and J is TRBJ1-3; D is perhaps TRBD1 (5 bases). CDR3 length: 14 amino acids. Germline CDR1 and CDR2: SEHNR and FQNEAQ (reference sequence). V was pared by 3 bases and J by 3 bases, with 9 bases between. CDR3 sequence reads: CASSFQGLGNTIYF. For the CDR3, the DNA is TGTGCCAGCAGCTTTCAGGGACTTGGAAACACCATATATTTT.

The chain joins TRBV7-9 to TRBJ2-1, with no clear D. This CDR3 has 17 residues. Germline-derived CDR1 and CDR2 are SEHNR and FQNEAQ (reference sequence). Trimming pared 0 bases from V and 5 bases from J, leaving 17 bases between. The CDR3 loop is CASSLAEWKPSNNEQFF. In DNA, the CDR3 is TGTGCCAGCAGCTTAGCGGAGTGGAAACCGTCGAACAATGAGCAGTTCTTC.

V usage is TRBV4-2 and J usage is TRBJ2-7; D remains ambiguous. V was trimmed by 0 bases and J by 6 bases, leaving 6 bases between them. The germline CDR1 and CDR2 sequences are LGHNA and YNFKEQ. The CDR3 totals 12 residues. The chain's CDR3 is CASSQDWGEQYF. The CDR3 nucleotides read TGTGCCAGCAGCCAAGATTGGGGCGAGCAGTACTTC.

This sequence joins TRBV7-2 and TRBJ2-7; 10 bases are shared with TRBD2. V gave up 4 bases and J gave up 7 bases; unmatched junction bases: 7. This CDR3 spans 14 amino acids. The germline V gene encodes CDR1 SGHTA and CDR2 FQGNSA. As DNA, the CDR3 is TGTGCCAGCAGCTCGGGACTAGCGCAGGAGGAGCAGTACTTC. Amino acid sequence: CASSSGLAQEEQYF.

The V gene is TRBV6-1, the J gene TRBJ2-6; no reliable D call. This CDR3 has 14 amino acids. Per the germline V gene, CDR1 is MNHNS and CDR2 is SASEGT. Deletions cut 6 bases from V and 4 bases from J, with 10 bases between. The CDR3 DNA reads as TGTGCCAGCAGGATAGGAACGGGGGCCAACGTCCTGACTTTC. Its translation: CASRIGTGANVLTF.

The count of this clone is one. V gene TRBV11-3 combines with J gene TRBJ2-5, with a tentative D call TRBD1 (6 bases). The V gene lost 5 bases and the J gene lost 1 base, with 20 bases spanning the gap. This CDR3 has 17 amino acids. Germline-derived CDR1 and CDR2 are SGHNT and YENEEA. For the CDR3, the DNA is TGTGCCAGCAGCAGGACAGCGACCCTAGGACCCCAAGAGACCCAGTACTTC. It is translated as CASSRTATLGPQETQYF.

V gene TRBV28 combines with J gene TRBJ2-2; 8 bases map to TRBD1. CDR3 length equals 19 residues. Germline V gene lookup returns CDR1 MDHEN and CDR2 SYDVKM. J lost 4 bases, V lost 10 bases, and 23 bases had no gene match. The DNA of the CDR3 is TGTGCCAACACACCCGCCGGGACAGGAAAGGGTCCAATCACCGGGGAGCTGTTTTTT. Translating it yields CANTPAGTGKGPITGELFF. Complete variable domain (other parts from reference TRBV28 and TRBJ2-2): DVKVTQSSRYLVKRTGEKVFLECVQDMDHENMFWYRQDPGLGLRLIYFSYDVKMKEKGDIPEGYSVSREKKERFSLILESASTNQTSMYLCANTPAGTGKGPITGELFFGEGSRLTVL.

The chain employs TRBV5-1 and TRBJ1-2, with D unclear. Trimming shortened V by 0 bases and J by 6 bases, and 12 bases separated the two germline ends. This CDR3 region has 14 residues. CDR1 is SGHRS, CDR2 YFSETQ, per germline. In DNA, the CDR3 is TGCGCCAGCAGCTTGGCCTTTGAAGGGAATGGCTACACCTTC. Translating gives CASSLAFEGNGYTF.

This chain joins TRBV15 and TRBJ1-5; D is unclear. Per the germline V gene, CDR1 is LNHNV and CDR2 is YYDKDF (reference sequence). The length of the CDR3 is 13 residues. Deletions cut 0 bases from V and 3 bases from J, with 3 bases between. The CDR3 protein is CATSRDTNQPQHF. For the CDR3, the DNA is TGTGCCACCAGCAGAGATACCAATCAGCCCCAGCATTTT. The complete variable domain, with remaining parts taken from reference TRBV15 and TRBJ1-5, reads DAMVIQNPRYQVTQFGKPVTLSCSQTLNHNVMYWYQQKSSQAPKLLFHYYDKDFNNEADTPDNFQSRRPNTSFCFLDIRSPGLGDTAMYLCATSRDTNQPQHFGDGTRLSIL.

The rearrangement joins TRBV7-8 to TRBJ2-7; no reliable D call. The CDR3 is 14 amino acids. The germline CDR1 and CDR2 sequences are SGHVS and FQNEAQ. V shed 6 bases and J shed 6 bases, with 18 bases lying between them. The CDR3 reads CASRLQWLSSEQYF. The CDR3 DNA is TGTGCCAGCAGACTCCAATGGTTATCGTCCGAGCAGTACTTC.

CDR3 coding DNA: TGTGCCAGCAGTTTCGGTCGAACAACTGATTCCTCCTACAATGAGCAGTTCTTC. This gives the protein CASSFGRTTDSSYNEQFF. J is TRBJ2-1 and V is TRBV28, with no clear D. Germline CDR1 and CDR2: MDHEN and SYDVKM. The CDR3 sequence is 18 residues long. V was pared by 3 bases and J by 0 bases, with 18 bases between.

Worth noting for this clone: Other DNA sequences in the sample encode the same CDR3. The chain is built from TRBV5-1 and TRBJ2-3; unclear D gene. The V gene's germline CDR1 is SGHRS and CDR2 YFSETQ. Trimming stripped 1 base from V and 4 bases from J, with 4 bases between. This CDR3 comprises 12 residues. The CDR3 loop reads CASSLTPDTQYF. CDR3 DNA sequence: TGCGCCAGCAGCTTGACCCCAGATACGCAGTATTTT.